The clone carrying this TCR beta chain was recorded once. Profiled with immunoSEQ multiplex PCR; TCRdb holds only in-frame clones, not every one. The table has 47,000 or so clones, 90% seen once. The source of the sample is a study of T cell changes during pregnancy in multiple sclerosis. With 4 bases removed from V and 2 bases from J, the gap between germline ends came to 16 bases. In germline, CDR1 is SGDLS, CDR2 YYNGEE. The CDR3 contains 17 residues. The TCR was taken from a female donor in good health, enrolled as a control in a pregnancy study. V gene TRBV9 combines with J gene TRBJ2-6; maybe TRBD2 (6 bases). Here the sequenced sample was peripheral blood, taken after pregnancy. The CDR3 nucleotides are TGTGCCAGCAGCACCTCCTCGGGGGTCACTGGGGCCAACGTCCTGACTTTC. Translation gives CASSTSSGVTGANVLTF.